The rows below give T cell receptor beta chains drawn from one sample of a study of T-cell reconstitution after alpha-beta-depleted transplantation in children. MiXCR, run by TCRdb on the PCR reads, gives a single entry per CDR3 protein. The sample holds hundreds of thousands of distinct CDR3 sequences; 10% to 15% are singletons and the top ten take 0.79%. The sample was PBMCs, taken before TCRalphabeta/CD19-depleted stem cell transplant. All receptors derive from a girl aged 2-10 years with congenital amegakaryocytic thrombocytopenia, due to receive a stem cell transplant. The conserved cysteine and the conserved F or W are not part of the CDR3 here. D genes are given only for firm matches. A row's size may be missing; if present it is once, few, many or a size class.

J	V	D	size	CDR3
TRBJ1-1	TRBV27	-	-	ASSRQENTEAF
TRBJ2-1	TRBV7-3	TRBD2	many	ASSFVGGRTSSYNEQF
TRBJ2-1	TRBV29-1	-	few	SVEIVGNEQF
TRBJ2-1	TRBV27	-	many	ASSLEDAGFGNEQF
TRBJ2-2	TRBV20-1	-	-	SASSLLGTLNTGELF
TRBJ2-5	TRBV7-2	-	-	ASSPGRTGVEETQY
TRBJ2-5	TRBV12-3/TRBV12-4	-	many	ASSERWVQETQY
TRBJ2-7	TRBV5-5	-	-	ASNNWGRSDEQY
TRBJ1-1	TRBV20-1	-	many	SARDRGGRTEAF
TRBJ2-7	TRBV7-9	-	-	ASSRADN
TRBJ2-7	TRBV4-1	-	few	ASSQRSSGSYEQY
TRBJ2-2	TRBV6-4	-	-	ASSESRDTGELF
TRBJ1-1	TRBV5-5	-	many	ASSFGSENTEAF
TRBJ2-1	TRBV20-1	-	many	SARGAEVAEQF
TRBJ1-1	TRBV20-1	TRBD1	-	SARVGVDRGRTEAF
TRBJ1-5	TRBV12-3/TRBV12-4	TRBD1	many	ASTTGGGQPQH
TRBJ2-1	TRBV20-1	-	few	SAARSAYNEQF
TRBJ2-2	TRBV20-1	-	few	SAQSTRTGELF
TRBJ2-1	TRBV12-3/TRBV12-4	TRBD2	many	ASSAPSGRLF
TRBJ2-5	TRBV15	-	-	ATSRGGAGSETQY
TRBJ2-1	TRBV10-1	TRBD2	many	ASSVLAGYSYNEQF
TRBJ2-7	TRBV3-1	-	-	ASSRPRGGNSYEQY
TRBJ2-1	TRBV28	TRBD2	few	ASREIAGSSYNEQF
TRBJ2-7	TRBV5-1	TRBD2	few	ASVHMTSGRAEQY
TRBJ2-7	TRBV5-1	TRBD2	many	ASSLDGRGYEQY
TRBJ2-2	TRBV5-1	-	many	ASSLGWAGELF
TRBJ2-3	TRBV28	TRBD2	many	ASRGSGTSSPDTQY
TRBJ2-1	TRBV7-8	-	few	ASSLGADRTNGGEQF
TRBJ2-7	TRBV6-5	-	few	ASGGPAYEQY
TRBJ1-1	TRBV5-3	-	-	ARSMGCTEAF
TRBJ2-1	TRBV10-3	TRBD2	-	ATGGGLAGGLNQQF
TRBJ2-7	TRBV5-1	-	many	ASRSSAGFHYEQY
TRBJ2-7	TRBV7-8	TRBD2	few	ASSDLRAVVGGLRSYEQY
TRBJ2-7	TRBV5-6	TRBD1	-	ASSTSRTGSYEQY
TRBJ2-2	TRBV12-3/TRBV12-4	-	many	ASSSSARSVTGELF
TRBJ2-1	TRBV20-1	-	many	SARPGPLNHNEQF
TRBJ2-1	TRBV5-1	TRBD1	-	ASSRGLGFGNEQF
TRBJ2-2	TRBV20-1	-	many	SAPRVAGELF
TRBJ2-7	TRBV20-1	TRBD2	few	SAREGLATSYEQY
TRBJ2-1	TRBV10-3	-	-	AISESEGQGVNNEQF
TRBJ2-1	TRBV25-1	TRBD1	-	ASSHTSGTGVRNEQF
TRBJ2-1	TRBV10-3	-	many	AISAGGGSDMYEQF
TRBJ2-3	TRBV7-2	-	many	ASSFFSSDTQY
TRBJ2-1	TRBV7-8	-	many	ASASLSTPVRNNEQF
TRBJ2-1	TRBV18	-	many	ASFTMEGLPYNEQF
TRBJ2-7	TRBV7-9	TRBD1	many	ASSTLTGMHEQY
TRBJ2-7	TRBV10-3	TRBD1	many	AISERGDRSSYEQY
TRBJ1-5	TRBV27	-	many	ASSLWGADQPQH
TRBJ2-2	TRBV29-1	TRBD1	many	SAILGDSYTGELF
TRBJ2-5	TRBV29-1	TRBD1	many	SVGAFRGETQY
TRBJ2-1	TRBV20-1	TRBD2	-	SAGDYLYNEQF
TRBJ2-1	TRBV20-1	TRBD2	-	SATSSGRFNEQF
TRBJ2-3	TRBV12-3/TRBV12-4	-	-	ASSFRASSDTQY